This T cell receptor (beta chain) derives from a study of blood T cells in healthy people across ages. Germline CDR1 and CDR2: SQVTM and ANQGSEA. This CDR3 comprises 14 residues. Trimming removed 3 bases from V and 6 bases from J, with 16 bases in between. A J-beta primer mix and a sample-barcoded 5' primer were used in a second PCR of roughly 6 to 11 cycles. In TCRdb, the 5' RACE reads were re-called with MiXCR into one record per CDR3 protein. The sample shows hundreds of thousands of distinct CDR3 sequences, approximately 67% of them seen only once. The clonotype originates from a man aged 25-45 years in good health. The V gene is TRBV29-1, the J gene TRBJ2-3; D might be TRBD1 or TRBD2, each matching 5 bases. The sample was blood. The CDR3 is CSVDQGAVVDTQYF. The DNA of the CDR3 is TGCAGCGTTGATCAGGGAGCCGTTGTGGATACGCAGTATTTT.